This paragraph reports one TCR beta chain. The antigen remains unidentified. The CDR3 contains 13 residues. V gave up 3 bases and J gave up 4 bases; unmatched junction bases: 3. Germline assignment: CDR1 GTSNPN and CDR2 SVGIG (reference sequence). Use of 60 Vbeta and 13 Jbeta primers characterized the PCR. The assay was immunoSEQ multiplex PCR, and TCRdb's table has in-frame clones only and misses some. The sample has 100,000 to 150,000 clones; roughly 80% are singletons. The sample belongs to a study of cytomegalovirus exposure and HLA in healthy donors. Study-wide results and limits: Researchers reported in a later analysis that common viral pathogens appeared linked to several top clusters. According to an earlier analysis, most TCR beta V segments yielded productive rearrangements about 87% or about 30% of the time.

This chain connects TRBV30 to TRBJ1-1, with TRBD1 matching over 9 bases. Material for sequencing was PBMCs. The source is a man in his thirties or forties in good health and CMV-seronegative. This chain's CDR3 is CAWSRQGGTEAFF. DNA of the CDR3: TGTGCCTGGAGCCGACAGGGGGGCACTGAAGCTTTCTTT. Based on the CDR3 plus reference TRBV30 and TRBJ1-1, the full variable domain is SQTIHQWPATLVQPVGSPLSLECTVEGTSNPNLYWYRQAAGRGLQLLFYSVGIGQISSEVPQNLSASRPQDRQFILSSKKLLLSDSGFYLCAWSRQGGTEAFFGQGTRLTVV.